This T cell receptor (beta chain) emerged from a study of blood T cells in healthy people across ages. Study-level information: There was about one barcoded beta molecule captured by template switching per two T cells.

This clonotype appeared once. V was pared by 3 bases and J by 4 bases, with 11 bases of the junction left unmatched. This CDR3 has 17 residues. Next came a second PCR, run for about 7 to 12 cycles, which used a sample-barcoded 5' primer along with a J-beta primer mix. Each CDR3 protein gets one entry after TCRdb re-called the 5' RACE reads with MiXCR. In the table there are around 990,000 distinct CDR3 sequences, 20% to 25% of which are singletons. This same sample was also part of a study on T cells of mothers and their children. That investigation notes: Both sample barcodes and 2-4 random nucleotides came from the M1S primer of the second PCR.

The TCR originated in a girl aged 2 to 9 in good health. Source material: blood. This chain joins TRBV12-3 or TRBV12-4 and TRBJ1-5, with 8 bases identical to TRBD1. As DNA, the CDR3 is TGTGCCAGCAGTTTGGGGTTAGGACAGGGCTTAAATCAGCCCCAGCATTTT. It codes for CASSLGLGQGLNQPQHF.